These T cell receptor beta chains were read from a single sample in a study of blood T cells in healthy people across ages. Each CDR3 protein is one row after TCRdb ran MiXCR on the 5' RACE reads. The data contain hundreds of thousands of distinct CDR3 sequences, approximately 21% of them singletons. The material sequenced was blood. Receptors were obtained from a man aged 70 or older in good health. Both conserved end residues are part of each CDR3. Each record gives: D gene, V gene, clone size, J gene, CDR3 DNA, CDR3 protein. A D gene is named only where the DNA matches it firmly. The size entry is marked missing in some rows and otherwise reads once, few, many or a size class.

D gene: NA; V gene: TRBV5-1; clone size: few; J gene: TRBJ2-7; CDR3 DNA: TGCGCCAGCAGCCTGACAGTCGCAGACGAGCAGTACTTC; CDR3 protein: CASSLTVADEQYF
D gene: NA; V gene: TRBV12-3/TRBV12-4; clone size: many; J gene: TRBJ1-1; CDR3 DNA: TGTGCCAGCAGAAATACAGGGATTAACACTGAAGCTTTCTTT; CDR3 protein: CASRNTGINTEAFF
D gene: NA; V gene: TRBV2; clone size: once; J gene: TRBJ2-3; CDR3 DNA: TGTGCCAGCAGCTTTCGACCGCTCATACCAGATACGCAGTATTTT; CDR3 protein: CASSFRPLIPDTQYF
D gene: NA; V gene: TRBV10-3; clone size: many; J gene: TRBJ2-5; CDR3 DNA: TGTGCCATCAGTGAGTCGACAGCCCAAGAGACCCAGTACTTC; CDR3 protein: CAISESTAQETQYF
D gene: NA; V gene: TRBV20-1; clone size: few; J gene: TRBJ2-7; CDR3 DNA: TGCAGTGCTAGTCCAGGGGTTTACGAGCAGTACTTC; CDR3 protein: CSASPGVYEQYF
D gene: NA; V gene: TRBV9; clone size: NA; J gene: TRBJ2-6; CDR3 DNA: TGTGCCAGCAGCGTAGAATCCGCCGCCGGCGTCCTGACTTTC; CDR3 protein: CASSVESAAGVLTF
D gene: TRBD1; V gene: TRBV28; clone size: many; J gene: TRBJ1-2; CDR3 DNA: TGTGCCAGCAGACAAGGGACAGGCTATGGCTACACCTTC; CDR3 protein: CASRQGTGYGYTF
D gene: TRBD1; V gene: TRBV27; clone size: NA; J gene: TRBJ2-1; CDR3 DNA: TGTGCCAGCAGTTCCTTCAGACAGGGGCGAAAGTTCTTC; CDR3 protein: CASSSFRQGRKFF
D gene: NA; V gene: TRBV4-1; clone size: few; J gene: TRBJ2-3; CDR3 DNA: TGCGCCAGCAGCCAGGTGCTCGCAGATACGCAGTATTTT; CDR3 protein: CASSQVLADTQYF
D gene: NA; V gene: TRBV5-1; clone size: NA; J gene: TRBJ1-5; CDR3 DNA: TGCGCCAGCAGCTTGGACAACAATCAGCCCCAGCATTTT; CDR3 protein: CASSLDNNQPQHF
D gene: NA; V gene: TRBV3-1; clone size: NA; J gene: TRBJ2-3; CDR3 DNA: TGTGCCAGCAGCCCCCGGGCTGGCTGGGGAGATACGCAGTATTTT; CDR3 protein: CASSPRAGWGDTQYF
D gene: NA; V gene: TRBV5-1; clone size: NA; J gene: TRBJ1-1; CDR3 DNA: TGCGCCAGCAGCTTGAGGTCCGGGGTCGAGGCTTTCTTT; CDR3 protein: CASSLRSGVEAFF
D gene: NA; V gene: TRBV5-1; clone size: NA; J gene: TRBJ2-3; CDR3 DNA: TGCGCCAGCAGCTTTCCACACACAGATACGCAGTATTTT; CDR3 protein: CASSFPHTDTQYF
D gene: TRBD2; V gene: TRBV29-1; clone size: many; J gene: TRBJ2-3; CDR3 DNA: TGCAGCGTCGCCGGGACTAGCGGCACTGGCACAGATACGCAGTATTTT; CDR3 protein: CSVAGTSGTGTDTQYF
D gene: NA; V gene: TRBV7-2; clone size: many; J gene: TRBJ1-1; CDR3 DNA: TGTGCCAGCAGTTCACAGAGGAACACTGAAGCTTTCTTT; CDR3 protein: CASSSQRNTEAFF
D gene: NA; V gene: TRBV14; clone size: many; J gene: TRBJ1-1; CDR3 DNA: TGTGCCAGCAGCCAAGCCGGGGGCATGGGCACTGAAGCTTTCTTT; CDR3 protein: CASSQAGGMGTEAFF
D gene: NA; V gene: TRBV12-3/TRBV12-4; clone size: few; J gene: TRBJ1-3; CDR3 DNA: TGTGCCAGCAGTCCAACAAGCTCTGGAACCACCATATATTTT; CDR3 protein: CASSPTSSGTTIYF
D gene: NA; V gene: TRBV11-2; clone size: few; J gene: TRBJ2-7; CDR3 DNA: TGTGCCAGCAGTCCCGGAGGAGGGTCGCGCGAGCAGTACTTC; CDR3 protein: CASSPGGGSREQYF
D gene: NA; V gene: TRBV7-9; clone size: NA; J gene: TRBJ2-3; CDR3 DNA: TGTGCCAGCAGTCTGCGGTTGGGGGCCCACACAGATACGCAGTATTTT; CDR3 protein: CASSLRLGAHTDTQYF
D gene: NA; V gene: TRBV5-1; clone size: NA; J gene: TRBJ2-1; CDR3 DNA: TGCGCCAGCAGCGCAAAAAAGGGCGAGCAGTTCTTC; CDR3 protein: CASSAKKGEQFF
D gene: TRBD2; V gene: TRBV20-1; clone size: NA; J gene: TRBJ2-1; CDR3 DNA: TGCAGTGCTAGAGATCCCCGGACTAGCACTGAGCAGTTCTTC; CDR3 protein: CSARDPRTSTEQFF
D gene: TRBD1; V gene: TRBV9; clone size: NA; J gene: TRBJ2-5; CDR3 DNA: TGTGCCAGCAGCGTCGGACAGGTCCGGGAAGAGACCCAGTACTTC; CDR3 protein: CASSVGQVREETQYF
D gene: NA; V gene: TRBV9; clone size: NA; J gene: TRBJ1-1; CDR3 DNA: TGTGCCAGCAGCGTGGGACTTGGCGAGAAAATGAACACTGAAGCTTTCTTT; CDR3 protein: CASSVGLGEKMNTEAFF
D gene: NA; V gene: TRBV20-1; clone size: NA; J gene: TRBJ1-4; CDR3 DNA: TGCAGTGCAAGGGACATCGGACATGAAAAACTGTTTTTT; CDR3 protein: CSARDIGHEKLFF
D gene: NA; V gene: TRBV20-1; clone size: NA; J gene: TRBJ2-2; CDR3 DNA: TGCAGTGCTTCCGGGACGGAGAAGTTCGCGAACACCGGGGAGCTGTTTTTT; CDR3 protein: CSASGTEKFANTGELFF
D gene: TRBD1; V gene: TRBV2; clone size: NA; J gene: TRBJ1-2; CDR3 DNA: TGTGCCAGCAGGAAGGGACAGGGGGCTGACTATGGCTACACCTTC; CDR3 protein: CASRKGQGADYGYTF
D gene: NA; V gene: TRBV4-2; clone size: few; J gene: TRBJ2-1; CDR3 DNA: TGTGCCAGCAGCCAAGCTTGGACGGAGAATAATGAGCAGTTCTTC; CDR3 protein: CASSQAWTENNEQFF
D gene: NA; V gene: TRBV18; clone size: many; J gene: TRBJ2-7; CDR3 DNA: TGTGCCAGCTCATTCCGGGACAACTCCTACGAGCAGTACTTC; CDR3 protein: CASSFRDNSYEQYF
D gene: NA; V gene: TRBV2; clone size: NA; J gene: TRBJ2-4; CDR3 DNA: TGTGCCAGCAGTGAATCGGGATTAGCGGCGAACATTCAGTACTTC; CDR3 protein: CASSESGLAANIQYF
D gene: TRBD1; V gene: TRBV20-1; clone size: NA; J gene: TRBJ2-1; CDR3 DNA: TGCAGTGCTCGCGACAGGGTGGGCCGGGATGAGCAGTTCTTC; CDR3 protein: CSARDRVGRDEQFF
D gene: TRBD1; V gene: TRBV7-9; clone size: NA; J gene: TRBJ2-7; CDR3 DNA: TGTGCCAGCAGCCCTCCCACAGGGGGACGACCCTACGAGCAGTACTTC; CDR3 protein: CASSPPTGGRPYEQYF
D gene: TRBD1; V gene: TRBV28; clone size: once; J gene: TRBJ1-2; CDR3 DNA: TGTGCCAGCAGGGGACAGGGGGAGAACTATGGCTACACCTTC; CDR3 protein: CASRGQGENYGYTF
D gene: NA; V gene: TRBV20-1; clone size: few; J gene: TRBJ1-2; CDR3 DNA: TGCAGTGCTAGAGATGAACCAAGCTATGGCTACACCTTC; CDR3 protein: CSARDEPSYGYTF
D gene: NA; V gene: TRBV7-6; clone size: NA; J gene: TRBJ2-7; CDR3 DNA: TGTGCCAGCAGCTTAGAAGGGGGGACTAAACCCCAGCAGTACTTC; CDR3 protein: CASSLEGGTKPQQYF
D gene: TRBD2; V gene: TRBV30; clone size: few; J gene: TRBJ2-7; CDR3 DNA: TGTGCCTGGGGGACTAGCGGGGCCTACGAGCAGTACTTC; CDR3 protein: CAWGTSGAYEQYF
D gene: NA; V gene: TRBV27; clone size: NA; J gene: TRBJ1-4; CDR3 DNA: TGTGCCAGCAGTTTAAGCTCAACACCGACTAATGAAAAACTGTTTTTT; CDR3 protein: CASSLSSTPTNEKLFF
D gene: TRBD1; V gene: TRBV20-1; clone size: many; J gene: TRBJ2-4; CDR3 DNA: TGCAGTGTTGGGACAGTAGCCAAAAACATTCAGTACTTC; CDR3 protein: CSVGTVAKNIQYF
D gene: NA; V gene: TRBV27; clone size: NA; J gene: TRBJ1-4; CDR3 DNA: TGTGCCAGCAGTTTAGCGAAGGGGGTTGAAAAACTGTTTTTT; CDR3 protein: CASSLAKGVEKLFF
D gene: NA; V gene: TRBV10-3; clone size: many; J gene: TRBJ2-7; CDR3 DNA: TGTGCCATCGGAGGGGACAGAGAAAGTCACGAGCAGTACTTC; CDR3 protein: CAIGGDRESHEQYF
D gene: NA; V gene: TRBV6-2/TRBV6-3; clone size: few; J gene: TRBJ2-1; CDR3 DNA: TGTGCCAGCGGCCGGACTAATGAGCAGTTCTTC; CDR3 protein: CASGRTNEQFF
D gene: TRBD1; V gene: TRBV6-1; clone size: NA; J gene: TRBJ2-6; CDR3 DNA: TGTGCCGGCAGTGAAGTCAGGGGGCAACCCAACTCTGGGGCCAACGTCCTGACTTTC; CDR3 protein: CAGSEVRGQPNSGANVLTF
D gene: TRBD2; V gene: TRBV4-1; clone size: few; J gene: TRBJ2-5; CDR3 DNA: TGCGCCAGCAGCCAGGCCCAGTCTAGCGGGAAAGAGACCCAGTACTTC; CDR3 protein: CASSQAQSSGKETQYF
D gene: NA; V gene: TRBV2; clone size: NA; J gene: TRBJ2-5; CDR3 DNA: TGTGCCAGCAGTCGGGTGGCCTGGGAGACCCAGTACTTC; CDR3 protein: CASSRVAWETQYF
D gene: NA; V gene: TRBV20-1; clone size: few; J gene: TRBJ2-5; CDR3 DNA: TGCAGTGCTAACCGGGACTCCACGTACCAAGAGACCCAGTACTTC; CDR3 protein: CSANRDSTYQETQYF
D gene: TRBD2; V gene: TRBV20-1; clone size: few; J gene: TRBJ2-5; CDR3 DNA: TGCAGTGCTAGAGATCTAGCGGTTCTCCAAGAGACCCAGTACTTC; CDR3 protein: CSARDLAVLQETQYF
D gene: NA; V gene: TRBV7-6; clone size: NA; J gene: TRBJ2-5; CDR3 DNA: TGTGCCTGGGGGGTTGGAGAGACCCAGTACTTC; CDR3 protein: CAWGVGETQYF
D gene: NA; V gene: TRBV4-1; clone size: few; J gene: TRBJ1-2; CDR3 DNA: TGCGCCAGCAGCCAAGCGGTCGCGGGGTATGGCTACACCTTC; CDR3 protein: CASSQAVAGYGYTF
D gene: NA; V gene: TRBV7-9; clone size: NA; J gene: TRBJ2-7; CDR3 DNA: TGTGCCAGCAGCTCCTGGGACGCCTACGAGCAGTACTTC; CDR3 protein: CASSSWDAYEQYF
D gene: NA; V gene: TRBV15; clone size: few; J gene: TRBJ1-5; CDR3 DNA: TGTGCCACCAGCAGAGATGGGGATACTCAGCCCCAGCATTTT; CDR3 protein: CATSRDGDTQPQHF
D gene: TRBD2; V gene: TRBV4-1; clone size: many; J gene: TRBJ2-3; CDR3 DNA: TGCGCCAGCAGCCCGGGGACTAGCGGGAGGGCCCTACCACACACAGATACGCAGTATTTT; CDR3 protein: CASSPGTSGRALPHTDTQYF
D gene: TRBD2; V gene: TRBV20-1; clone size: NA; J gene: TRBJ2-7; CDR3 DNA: TGCAGTGCCTCCCGAGGGACTAGCTCATACGAGCAGTACTTC; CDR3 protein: CSASRGTSSYEQYF
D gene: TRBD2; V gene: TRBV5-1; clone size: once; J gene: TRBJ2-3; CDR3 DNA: TGCGCCAGCAGGGATATTAGCGGGAGAGGAGATACGCAGTATTTT; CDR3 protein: CASRDISGRGDTQYF
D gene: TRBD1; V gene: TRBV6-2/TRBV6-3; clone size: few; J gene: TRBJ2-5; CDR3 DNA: TGTGCCAGCAGGAGACAGGGATCGGAACAGTACTTC; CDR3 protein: CASRRQGSEQYF
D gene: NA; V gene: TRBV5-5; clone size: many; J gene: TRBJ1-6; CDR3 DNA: TGTGCCAGCAGCTTGCAGGATTCACCCCTCCACTTT; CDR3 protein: CASSLQDSPLHF
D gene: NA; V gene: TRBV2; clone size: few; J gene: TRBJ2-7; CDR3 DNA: TGTGCCAGCTCCAATGCCGGGACGCCGAATAGCGAGCAGTACTTC; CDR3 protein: CASSNAGTPNSEQYF
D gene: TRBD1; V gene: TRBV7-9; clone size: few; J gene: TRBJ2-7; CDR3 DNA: TGTGCCAGCAGCTTAGATCCGGGACAGGGTGGCTACGAGCAGTACTTC; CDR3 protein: CASSLDPGQGGYEQYF
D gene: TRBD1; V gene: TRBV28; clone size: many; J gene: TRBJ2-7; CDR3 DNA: TGTGCCAGCAGAGACAGGGCGACCTACGAGCAGTACTTC; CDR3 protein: CASRDRATYEQYF